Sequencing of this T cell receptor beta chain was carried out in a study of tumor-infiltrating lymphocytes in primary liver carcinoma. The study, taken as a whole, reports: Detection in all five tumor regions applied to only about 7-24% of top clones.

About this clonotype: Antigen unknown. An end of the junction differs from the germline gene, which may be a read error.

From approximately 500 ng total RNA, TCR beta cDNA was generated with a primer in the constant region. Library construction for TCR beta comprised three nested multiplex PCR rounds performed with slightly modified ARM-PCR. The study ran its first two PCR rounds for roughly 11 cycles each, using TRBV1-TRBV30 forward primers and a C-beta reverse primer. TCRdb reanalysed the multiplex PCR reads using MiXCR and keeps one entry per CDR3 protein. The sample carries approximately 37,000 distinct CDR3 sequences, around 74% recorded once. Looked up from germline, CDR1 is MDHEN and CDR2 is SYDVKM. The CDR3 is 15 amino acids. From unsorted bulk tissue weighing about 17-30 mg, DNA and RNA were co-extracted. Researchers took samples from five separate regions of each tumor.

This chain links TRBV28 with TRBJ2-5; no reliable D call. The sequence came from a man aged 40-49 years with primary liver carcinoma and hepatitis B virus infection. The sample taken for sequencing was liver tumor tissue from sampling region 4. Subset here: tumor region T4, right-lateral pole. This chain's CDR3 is CASSPGGAYQEAQYF. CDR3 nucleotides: TGTGCCAGCTCTCCGGGCGGAGCTTACCAAGAGGCCCAGTACTTC. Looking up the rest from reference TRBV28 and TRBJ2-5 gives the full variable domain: DVKVTQSSRYLVKRTGEKVFLECVQDMDHENMFWYRQDPGLGLRLIYFSYDVKMKEKGDIPEGYSVSREKKERFSLILESASTNQTSMYLCASSPGGAYQEAQYFGPGTRLLVL.